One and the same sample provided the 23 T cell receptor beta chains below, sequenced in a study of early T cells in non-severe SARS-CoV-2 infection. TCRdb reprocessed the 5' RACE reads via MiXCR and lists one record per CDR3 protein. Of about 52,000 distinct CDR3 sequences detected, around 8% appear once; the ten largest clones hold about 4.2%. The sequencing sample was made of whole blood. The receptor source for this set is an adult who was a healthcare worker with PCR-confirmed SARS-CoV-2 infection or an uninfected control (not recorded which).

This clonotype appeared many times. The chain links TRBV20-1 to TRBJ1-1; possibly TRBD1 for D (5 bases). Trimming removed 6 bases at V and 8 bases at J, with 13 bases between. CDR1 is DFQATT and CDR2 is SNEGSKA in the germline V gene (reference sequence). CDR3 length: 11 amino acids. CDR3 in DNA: TGCAGTGCAAACGGCGGGACCGAAGCTTTCTTT. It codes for CSANGGTEAFF.

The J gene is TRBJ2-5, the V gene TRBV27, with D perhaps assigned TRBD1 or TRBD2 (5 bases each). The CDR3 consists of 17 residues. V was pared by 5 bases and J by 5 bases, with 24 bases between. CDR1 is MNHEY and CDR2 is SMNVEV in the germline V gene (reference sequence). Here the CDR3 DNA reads TGTGCCAGCAGTCCCGGGCGCCGGGACCTATCCGATGAGACCCAGTACTTC. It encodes CASSPGRRDLSDETQYF.

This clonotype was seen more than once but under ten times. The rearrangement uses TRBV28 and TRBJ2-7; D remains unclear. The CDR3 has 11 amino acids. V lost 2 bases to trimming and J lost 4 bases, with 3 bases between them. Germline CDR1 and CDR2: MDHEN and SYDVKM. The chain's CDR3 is CASSLRYEQYF. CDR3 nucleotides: TGTGCCAGCAGTTTACGTTACGAGCAGTACTTC. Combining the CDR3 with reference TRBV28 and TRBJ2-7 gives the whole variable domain DVKVTQSSRYLVKRTGEKVFLECVQDMDHENMFWYRQDPGLGLRLIYFSYDVKMKEKGDIPEGYSVSREKKERFSLILESASTNQTSMYLCASSLRYEQYFGPGTRLTVT.

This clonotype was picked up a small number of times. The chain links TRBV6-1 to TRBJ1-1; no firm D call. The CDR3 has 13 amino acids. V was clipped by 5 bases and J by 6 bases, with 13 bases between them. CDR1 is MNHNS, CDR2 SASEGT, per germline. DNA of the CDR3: TGTGCCAGCAGTTCCGACCTTACCGCTGAAGCTTTCTTT. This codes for CASSSDLTAEAFF.

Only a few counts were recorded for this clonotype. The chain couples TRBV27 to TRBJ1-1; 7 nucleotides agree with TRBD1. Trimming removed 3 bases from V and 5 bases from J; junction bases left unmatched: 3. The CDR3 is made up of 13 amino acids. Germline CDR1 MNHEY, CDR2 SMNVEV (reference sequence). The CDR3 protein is CASSFRGRTEAFF. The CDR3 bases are TGTGCCAGCAGTTTTAGGGGGCGGACTGAAGCTTTCTTT.

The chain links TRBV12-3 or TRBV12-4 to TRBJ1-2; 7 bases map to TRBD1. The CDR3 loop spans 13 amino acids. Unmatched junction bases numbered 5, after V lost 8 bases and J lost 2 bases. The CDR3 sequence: CASGSTGNYGYTF. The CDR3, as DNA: TGTGCCAGCGGGTCGACAGGGAACTATGGCTACACCTTC.

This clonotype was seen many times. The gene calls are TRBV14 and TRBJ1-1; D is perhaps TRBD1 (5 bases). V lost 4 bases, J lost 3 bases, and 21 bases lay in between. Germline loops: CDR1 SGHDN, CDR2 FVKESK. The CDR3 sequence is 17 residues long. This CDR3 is CASSLLGRTRGDTEAFF. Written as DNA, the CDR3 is TGTGCCAGCAGCCTACTGGGACGGACGAGAGGGGACACTGAAGCTTTCTTT.

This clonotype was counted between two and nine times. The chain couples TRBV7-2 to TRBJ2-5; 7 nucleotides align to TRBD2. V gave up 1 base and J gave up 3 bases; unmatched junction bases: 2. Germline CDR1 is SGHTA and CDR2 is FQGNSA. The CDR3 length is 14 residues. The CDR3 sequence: CASSLGLAEETQYF. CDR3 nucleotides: TGTGCCAGCAGCTTAGGACTAGCAGAAGAGACCCAGTACTTC.

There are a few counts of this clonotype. The CDR3 sequence is CASSPNPGASYGYTF. DNA of the CDR3: TGTGCCAGCTCACCGAATCCAGGGGCGAGCTATGGCTACACCTTC. The V gene is TRBV18, the J gene TRBJ1-2; the D gene is possibly TRBD1 (6 bases). V gave up 3 bases and J gave up 4 bases, with 15 bases separating them. This CDR3 contains 15 residues. Germline V CDR1 and CDR2: KGHSH, LQKENI.

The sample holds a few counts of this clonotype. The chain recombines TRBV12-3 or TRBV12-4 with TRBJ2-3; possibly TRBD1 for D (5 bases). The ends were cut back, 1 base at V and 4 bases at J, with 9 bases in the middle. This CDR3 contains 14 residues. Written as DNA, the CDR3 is TGTGCCAGCAGTTTAGATTCCAGGGCAGATACGCAGTATTTT. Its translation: CASSLDSRADTQYF.

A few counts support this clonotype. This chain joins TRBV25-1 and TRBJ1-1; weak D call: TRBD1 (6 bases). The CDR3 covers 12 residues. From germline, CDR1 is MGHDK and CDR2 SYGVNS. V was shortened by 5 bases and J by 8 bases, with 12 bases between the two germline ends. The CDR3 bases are TGTGCCAGCAGTCGGGACACCCCCGAAGCTTTCTTT. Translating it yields CASSRDTPEAFF.

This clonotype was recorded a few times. CDR3 sequence (DNA): TGCGCCAGCATCCCTAGCACAGATACGCAGTATTTT. It encodes CASIPSTDTQYF. The chain carries TRBV23-1 and TRBJ2-3; D unclear. TRBV23-1 carries the ORF label, with uncertain function. The CDR3 sequence is 12 residues long. V lost 7 bases to trimming and J lost 0 bases, with 5 bases between them.

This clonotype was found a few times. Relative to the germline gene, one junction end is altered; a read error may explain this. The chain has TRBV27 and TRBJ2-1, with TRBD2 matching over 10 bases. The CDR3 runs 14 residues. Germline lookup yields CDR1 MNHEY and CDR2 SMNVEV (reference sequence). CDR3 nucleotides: TGTGCCAGCGAGTACAGTTTCGGACTAGCGGAAGACCCTTTC. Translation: CASEYSFGLAEDPF.

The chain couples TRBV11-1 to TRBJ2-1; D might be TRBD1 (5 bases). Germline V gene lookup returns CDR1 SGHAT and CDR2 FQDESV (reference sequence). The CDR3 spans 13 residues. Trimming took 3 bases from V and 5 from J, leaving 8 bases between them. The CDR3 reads CASSFRQNNEQFF. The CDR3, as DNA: TGTGCCAGCAGCTTCAGACAGAACAATGAGCAGTTCTTC. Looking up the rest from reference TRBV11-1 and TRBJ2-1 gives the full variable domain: EAEVAQSPRYKITEKSQAVAFWCDPISGHATLYWYRQILGQGPELLVQFQDESVVDDSQLPKDRFSAERLKGVDSTLKIQPAELGDSAMYLCASSFRQNNEQFFGPGTRLTVL.

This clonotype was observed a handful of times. The CDR3 bases are TGTGCCAGCACAAACCTACAGGGTGCCAATGAGCAGTTCTTC. This codes for CASTNLQGANEQFF. The chain recombines TRBV3-1 with TRBJ2-1; a possible D gene is TRBD1 (6 bases). This CDR3 contains 14 residues. V lost 7 bases, J lost 6 bases, and 16 bases lay in between. Germline assignment: CDR1 LGHDT and CDR2 YNNKEL (reference sequence).

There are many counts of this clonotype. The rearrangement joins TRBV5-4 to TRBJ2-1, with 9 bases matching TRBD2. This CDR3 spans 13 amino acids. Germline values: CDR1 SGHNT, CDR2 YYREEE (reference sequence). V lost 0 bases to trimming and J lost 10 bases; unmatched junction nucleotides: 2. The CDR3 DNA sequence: TGTGCCAGCAGCTTGGGGACTAGCGACGAGCAGTTCTTC. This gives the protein CASSLGTSDEQFF.

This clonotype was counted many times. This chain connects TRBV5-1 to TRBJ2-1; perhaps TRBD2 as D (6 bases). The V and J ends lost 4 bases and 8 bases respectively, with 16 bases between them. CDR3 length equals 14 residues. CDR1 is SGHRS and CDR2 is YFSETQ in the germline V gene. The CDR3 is CASSPAGPGDEQFF. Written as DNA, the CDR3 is TGCGCCAGCAGCCCTGCGGGGCCGGGCGATGAGCAGTTCTTC.

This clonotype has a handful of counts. The CDR3 nucleotides read TGCAGTGCTAGAGATTCAGGACGGGGCTACGAGCAGTACTTC. It is translated as CSARDSGRGYEQYF. The chain couples TRBV20-1 to TRBJ2-7; D might be TRBD2 (5 bases). Germline CDR1 and CDR2: DFQATT and SNEGSKA (reference sequence). Deletions cut 0 bases from V and 3 bases from J, with 12 bases between. The CDR3 is 14 residues long.

The CDR3 DNA reads as TGTGCCAGCAGTTCGGTCTACAATGAGCAGTTCTTC. It yields the protein CASSSVYNEQFF. J is TRBJ2-1 and V is TRBV12-3 or TRBV12-4; no clear D gene. The length of the CDR3 is 12 residues. V was cut by 4 bases and J by 3 bases, with 4 bases left in between.

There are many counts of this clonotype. The CDR3 DNA is TGTGCCAGCACCGTACAGGTTAATGAAAAACTGTTTTTT. This codes for CASTVQVNEKLFF. The chain has TRBV6-1 and TRBJ1-4, with D possibly TRBD1 on 5 matching bases. The V end lost 7 bases, the J end lost 4 bases, and 10 bases lay between the germline ends. The germline gives CDR1 MNHNS, CDR2 SASEGT. This CDR3 spans 13 amino acids.

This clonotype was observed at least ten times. CDR3 DNA sequence: TGTGCCAGCAGCTACGGGACAGGGTCCGGGGAGCTGTTTTTT. Encoded protein: CASSYGTGSGELFF. The J gene is TRBJ2-2, the V gene TRBV6-6; 9 bases agree with TRBD1. CDR1 is MNHNY, CDR2 SVGAGI, per germline (reference sequence). The CDR3 covers 14 residues. With 6 bases clipped from V and 6 bases from J, the junction kept 5 bases outside the gene matches.

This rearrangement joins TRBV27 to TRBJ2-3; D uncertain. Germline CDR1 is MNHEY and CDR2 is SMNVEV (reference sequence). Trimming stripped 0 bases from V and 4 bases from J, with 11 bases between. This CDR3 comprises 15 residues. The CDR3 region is CASSLSSTFPDTQYF. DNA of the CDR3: TGTGCCAGCAGTTTATCGAGCACATTTCCAGATACGCAGTATTTT.

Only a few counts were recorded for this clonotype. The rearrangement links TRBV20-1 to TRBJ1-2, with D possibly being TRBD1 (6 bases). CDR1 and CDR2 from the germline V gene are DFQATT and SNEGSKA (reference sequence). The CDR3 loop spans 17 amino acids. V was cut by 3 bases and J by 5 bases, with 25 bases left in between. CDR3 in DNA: TGCAGTGCTAGTGGGGGTGGGGGCCCTGCGAGTAATTATGGCTACACCTTC. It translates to CSASGGGGPASNYGYTF.